This record concerns one T cell receptor (beta chain) sequence. The antigen is undetermined. Unique molecular identifiers were used in preparing the TCRbeta library. One entry per CDR3 protein results from TCRdb running MiXCR on the PCR reads. The sample has around 100,000 distinct CDR3 sequences, over 6% seen once. This sample stems from a study of T-cell reconstitution after alpha-beta-depleted transplantation in children. Notes on the study in general: Diversity and T-cell counts at one year after transplant derived mostly from new T cells.

The source is a boy aged 2 to 9 with acute lymphoblastic leukemia, due to receive a stem cell transplant. The starting material was PBMCs, obtained before TCRalphabeta/CD19-depleted stem cell transplant.

CDR3 bases: TGTGCCAGCAGCCGGACAGTCAATCAGCCCCAGCATTTT. Translated: CASSRTVNQPQHF. The V and J genes are TRBV12-3 or TRBV12-4 and TRBJ1-5; maybe TRBD1 (6 bases). With 6 bases removed from V and 3 bases from J, the gap between germline ends came to 9 bases. The CDR3 runs to 13 residues.